Listed below are T cell receptor beta chains from one sample, sequenced in a study of radiation and T cells in renal cell carcinoma. This table comes from immunoSEQ multiplex PCR, and its TCRdb copy is limited to in-frame clones, with some not included. Of approximately 61,000 clones listed, roughly four fifths are singletons. The sequencing used blood, collected from a patient whose treatment included radiotherapy and nephrectomy. The receptors come from a man in his fifties or sixties with renal cell carcinoma. The CDR3 runs from the conserved cysteine through the conserved F or W. Fields, in order: D gene, V gene, J gene, clone size, CDR3 DNA, CDR3 protein. The D gene is left open where the match is weak. For some rows the clone size is stated as once, few or many, or as a class when expanded; others skip it.

d_call: TRBD1
v_call: TRBV6-1
j_call: TRBJ1-5
clone_size: once
cdr3_nt: TGTGCCAGCAGTTGGGACAGGGCTAGCAATCAGCCCCAGCATTTT
cdr3_aa: CASSWDRASNQPQHF

d_call: NA
v_call: TRBV6-1
j_call: TRBJ1-2
clone_size: NA
cdr3_nt: TGTGCCAGCAGCGCCTCCAGTCCTCATGGCTACACCTTC
cdr3_aa: CASSASSPHGYTF

d_call: TRBD2
v_call: TRBV19
j_call: TRBJ2-7
clone_size: NA
cdr3_nt: TGTGCCAGTAAGGAGGCGGCGGGGGACCCCTACGAGCAGTACTTC
cdr3_aa: CASKEAAGDPYEQYF

d_call: NA
v_call: TRBV5-4
j_call: TRBJ2-3
clone_size: NA
cdr3_nt: TGTGCCAGCAGCTTGTTAGGAGGGAGGTGGGATACGCAGTATTTT
cdr3_aa: CASSLLGGRWDTQYF

d_call: TRBD2
v_call: TRBV7-9
j_call: TRBJ2-3
clone_size: NA
cdr3_nt: TGTGCCAGCAGCCAAATACTAGCGGGGCGCACAGATACGCAGTATTTT
cdr3_aa: CASSQILAGRTDTQYF

d_call: NA
v_call: TRBV5-1
j_call: TRBJ1-6
clone_size: NA
cdr3_nt: TGCGCCAGCAGTTTCTTCCCTTCACAGGGAGCGGATAATTCACCCCTCCACTTT
cdr3_aa: CASSFFPSQGADNSPLHF

d_call: TRBD1
v_call: TRBV4-2
j_call: TRBJ1-2
clone_size: NA
cdr3_nt: TGTGCCAGCAGCCAGACGCAGGGGGCGCAGAACTATGGCTACACCTTC
cdr3_aa: CASSQTQGAQNYGYTF

d_call: TRBD2
v_call: TRBV19
j_call: TRBJ2-3
clone_size: NA
cdr3_nt: TGTGCCAGTAGTATTGGTTTAGCGGGCATGTCTAGCACAGATACGCAGTATTTT
cdr3_aa: CASSIGLAGMSSTDTQYF

d_call: NA
v_call: TRBV19
j_call: TRBJ1-1
clone_size: NA
cdr3_nt: TGTGCCAGTAGTCTCCAGGTTCCGAACACTGAAGCTTTCTTT
cdr3_aa: CASSLQVPNTEAFF

d_call: TRBD1
v_call: TRBV7-2
j_call: TRBJ1-2
clone_size: NA
cdr3_nt: TGTGCCAGCAGCTTAATGGGACAGGGGGCGAATGGCTACACCTTC
cdr3_aa: CASSLMGQGANGYTF

d_call: TRBD1
v_call: TRBV4-3
j_call: TRBJ1-6
clone_size: NA
cdr3_nt: TGCGCCAGCAGCCAAGATACAGGGGGAAATTCACCCCTCCACTTT
cdr3_aa: CASSQDTGGNSPLHF

d_call: NA
v_call: TRBV5-1
j_call: TRBJ2-5
clone_size: NA
cdr3_nt: TGCGCCAGCAGCTTGGTAAGGCCCCAGACGCAAGAGACCCAGTACTTC
cdr3_aa: CASSLVRPQTQETQYF

d_call: NA
v_call: TRBV2
j_call: TRBJ1-1
clone_size: NA
cdr3_nt: TGTGCCAGCACCCCACTTGGGTACACTGAAGCTTTCTTT
cdr3_aa: CASTPLGYTEAFF

d_call: TRBD2
v_call: TRBV30
j_call: TRBJ2-7
clone_size: few
cdr3_nt: TGTGCCTGGAGTGTACAGGATAGCGGGGAGCAGTACTTC
cdr3_aa: CAWSVQDSGEQYF

d_call: NA
v_call: TRBV9
j_call: TRBJ1-2
clone_size: once
cdr3_nt: TGTGCCAGCAGCGACCGGGATACTCCTTTACCCAATGGCTACACCTTC
cdr3_aa: CASSDRDTPLPNGYTF

d_call: TRBD1
v_call: TRBV7-8
j_call: TRBJ2-6
clone_size: NA
cdr3_nt: TGTGCCAGCAGTATAGGACAGGGGGTCACTGGGGCCAACGTCCTGACTTTC
cdr3_aa: CASSIGQGVTGANVLTF

d_call: NA
v_call: TRBV28
j_call: TRBJ1-4
clone_size: NA
cdr3_nt: TGTGCCAGCAGTTTAAACGGAATGAACGAAAAACTGTTTTTT
cdr3_aa: CASSLNGMNEKLFF

d_call: TRBD1
v_call: TRBV27
j_call: TRBJ1-2
clone_size: NA
cdr3_nt: TGTGCCAGCAGTTCAGATGCGCTCAGACAGGGTGGCTACACCTTC
cdr3_aa: CASSSDALRQGGYTF

d_call: NA
v_call: TRBV7-8
j_call: TRBJ1-6
clone_size: few
cdr3_nt: TGTGCCAGCAGCTTAGTTACGGTTGAAAATTCACCCCTCCACTTT
cdr3_aa: CASSLVTVENSPLHF

d_call: NA
v_call: TRBV4-2
j_call: TRBJ2-4
clone_size: NA
cdr3_nt: TGTGCCAGCAGCCCCTCTATCCGATCAGGGATAGGGAATCTAGCCAAAAACATTCAGTACTTC
cdr3_aa: CASSPSIRSGIGNLAKNIQYF

d_call: NA
v_call: TRBV10-1
j_call: TRBJ1-5
clone_size: NA
cdr3_nt: TGCGCCAGCAGTGAGGGGGTAGGCCAGCCCCAGCATTTT
cdr3_aa: CASSEGVGQPQHF

d_call: NA
v_call: TRBV5-1
j_call: TRBJ1-4
clone_size: NA
cdr3_nt: TGCGCCAGCAGCTTGGCGGGGGTTATGGATGAAAAACTGTTTTTT
cdr3_aa: CASSLAGVMDEKLFF

d_call: NA
v_call: TRBV11-2
j_call: TRBJ2-1
clone_size: NA
cdr3_nt: TGTGCCAGCAGCTTAGATCAGGGACTTCACACAATCAACAATGAGCAGTTCTTC
cdr3_aa: CASSLDQGLHTINNEQFF

d_call: NA
v_call: TRBV10-3
j_call: TRBJ2-2
clone_size: NA
cdr3_nt: TGTGCCATCCGACAGGATGACACCGGGGAGCTGTTTTTT
cdr3_aa: CAIRQDDTGELFF

d_call: TRBD2
v_call: TRBV4-1
j_call: TRBJ2-1
clone_size: once
cdr3_nt: TGCGCCAGCAGCCAAGACTCGGGGCGGGAGGTCTATGAGCAGTTCTTC
cdr3_aa: CASSQDSGREVYEQFF

d_call: NA
v_call: TRBV11-3
j_call: TRBJ2-2
clone_size: NA
cdr3_nt: TGTGCCAGCAGTCCCAGGGAGCAGGCGGGCACCGGGGAGCTGTTTTTT
cdr3_aa: CASSPREQAGTGELFF

d_call: NA
v_call: TRBV7-9
j_call: TRBJ1-2
clone_size: NA
cdr3_nt: TGTGCCAGCAGCCAGCCCGTATCCAGTACTAACTATGGCTACACCTTC
cdr3_aa: CASSQPVSSTNYGYTF

d_call: NA
v_call: TRBV11-2
j_call: TRBJ1-1
clone_size: NA
cdr3_nt: TGTGCCAGCAGCTTTAAAACAGGGCTGAACACTGAAGCTTTCTTT
cdr3_aa: CASSFKTGLNTEAFF

d_call: TRBD2
v_call: TRBV10-3
j_call: TRBJ2-7
clone_size: NA
cdr3_nt: TGTGCCATCAGCGGGACTAGCGGGGTCGACGAGCAGTACTTC
cdr3_aa: CAISGTSGVDEQYF

d_call: TRBD2
v_call: TRBV27
j_call: TRBJ2-5
clone_size: NA
cdr3_nt: TGTGCCAGCAGTCCCCAGCGGGGGGGCGGGGAGACCCAGTACTTC
cdr3_aa: CASSPQRGGGETQYF

d_call: NA
v_call: TRBV11-2
j_call: TRBJ1-1
clone_size: NA
cdr3_nt: TGTGCCAGCAGCTTCGGGACACCGAACACTGAAGCTTTCTTT
cdr3_aa: CASSFGTPNTEAFF